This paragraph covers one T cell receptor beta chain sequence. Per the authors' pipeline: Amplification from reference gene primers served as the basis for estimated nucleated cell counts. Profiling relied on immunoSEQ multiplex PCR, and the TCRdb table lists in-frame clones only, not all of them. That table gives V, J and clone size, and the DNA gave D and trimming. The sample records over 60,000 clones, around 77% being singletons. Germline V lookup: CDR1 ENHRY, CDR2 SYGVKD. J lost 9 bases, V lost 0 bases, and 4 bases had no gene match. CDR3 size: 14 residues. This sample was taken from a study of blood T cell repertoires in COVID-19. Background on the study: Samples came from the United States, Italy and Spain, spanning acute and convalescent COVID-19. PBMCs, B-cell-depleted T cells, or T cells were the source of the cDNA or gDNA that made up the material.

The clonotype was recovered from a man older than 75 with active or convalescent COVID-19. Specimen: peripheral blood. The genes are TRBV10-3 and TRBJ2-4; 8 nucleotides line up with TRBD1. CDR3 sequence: CAISESKQGGIQYF. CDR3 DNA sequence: TGTGCCATCAGTGAGTCGAAACAGGGGGGCATTCAGTACTTC.